The 30 T cell receptor beta chains presented below share a single source sample, sequenced in a study of T cell responses to AZD1222 COVID-19 vaccine. This table comes from immunoSEQ multiplex PCR, and its TCRdb copy is limited to in-frame clones, with some not included. The table lists about 180,000 clones, over 80% of them singletons, with about 1% in the top ten. Sequenced material: peripheral blood, taken 28 days after the second dose of the MenACWY control vaccine. Receptors were obtained from an adult who received the MenACWY meningococcal vaccine as a control.

The chain has TRBV5-4 and TRBJ1-5; D might be TRBD1 (5 bases). CDR1 is SGHNT and CDR2 is YYREEE in the germline V gene (reference sequence). Between the trimmed V and J ends, which lost 0 bases and 5 bases, there was a span of 12 bases. The CDR3 is made up of 15 amino acids. In DNA form, the CDR3 reads TGTGCCAGCAGCTTGGCTGGGGGAGTGGATCAGCCCCAGCATTTT. Protein product: CASSLAGGVDQPQHF.

The chain has TRBV2 and TRBJ1-1; D unclear. V shed 3 bases and J shed 0 bases, with 8 bases lying between them. The CDR3 length is 14 residues. CDR1 and CDR2 from the germline V gene are SNHLY and FYNNEI. CDR3 protein: CASSDRWMNTEAFF. The CDR3 DNA sequence: TGTGCCAGCAGTGACCGATGGATGAACACTGAAGCTTTCTTT.

This clone was observed a single time. The chain has TRBV6-5 and TRBJ1-3; a possible D gene is TRBD1 (5 bases). From germline, CDR1 is MNHEY and CDR2 SVGAGI. This CDR3 is built from 16 residues. The V gene lost 2 bases and the J gene lost 0 bases, with 11 bases spanning the gap. CDR3 protein: CASSYRGSSSGNTIYF. DNA of the CDR3: TGTGCCAGCAGTTACCGGGGGAGTAGCTCTGGAAACACCATATATTTT.

The J gene is TRBJ1-3, the V gene TRBV6-6; no clear D gene. CDR1 and CDR2 from the germline V gene are MNHNY and SVGAGI (reference sequence). The V end lost 5 bases, the J end lost 4 bases, and 15 bases lay between the germline ends. The CDR3 runs 15 residues. CDR3 residues: CASSRAAGHGNTIYF. CDR3 coding DNA: TGTGCCAGCAGTCGGGCGGCAGGCCACGGAAACACCATATATTTT.

V gene TRBV6-2 or TRBV6-3 combines with J gene TRBJ1-4; TRBD1 matches 8 bases. The V gene's germline CDR1 is MNHEY and CDR2 SVGEGT. V shed 0 bases, J shed 8 bases, and the junction held 8 bases outside the gene matches. This CDR3 comprises 16 residues. The DNA of the CDR3 is TGTGCCAGCAGTTACTCGCCGACAGGGGCGAAAGAAAAACTGTTTTTT. Translation: CASSYSPTGAKEKLFF.

The chain uses TRBV27 and TRBJ2-5; the D gene is possibly TRBD1 (6 bases). The CDR3 runs 14 residues. CDR1 MNHEY and CDR2 SMNVEV come from the germline V gene (reference sequence). Trimming shortened V by 2 bases and J by 5 bases, and 12 bases separated the two germline ends. The DNA for the CDR3 is TGTGCCAGCAGTTTAGTTGGTAGGGGGGAGACCCAGTACTTC. Translating gives CASSLVGRGETQYF.

The chain joins TRBV15 to TRBJ2-2; D gene ambiguous. The germline CDR1 and CDR2 sequences are LNHNV and YYDKDF (reference sequence). The CDR3 contains 14 residues. The V gene lost 0 bases and the J gene lost 6 bases, with 8 bases spanning the gap. The CDR3 here is CATSRDSGAGELFF. CDR3 nucleotide sequence: TGTGCCACCAGCAGAGATAGTGGAGCCGGGGAGCTGTTTTTT.

The V gene is TRBV6-4, the J gene TRBJ2-3; unclear D gene. V was clipped by 6 bases and J by 0 bases, with 7 bases between them. This CDR3 region has 13 residues. Germline CDR1 is MRHNA and CDR2 is SNTAGT. The CDR3 DNA reads as TGTGCCAGCAGCCTCGACAGCACAGATACGCAGTATTTT. This encodes CASSLDSTDTQYF.

V gene TRBV7-9 combines with J gene TRBJ1-5; 10 bases are a match to TRBD1. The CDR3 sequence is 16 residues long. J lost 1 base, V lost 4 bases, and 4 bases had no gene match. Germline CDR1 SEHNR, CDR2 FQNEAQ (reference sequence). CDR3 amino acids: CASSWGTGASNQPQHF. The DNA for the CDR3 is TGTGCCAGCAGCTGGGGGACAGGGGCAAGCAATCAGCCCCAGCATTTT.

V is TRBV4-1 and J is TRBJ1-2; 7 nucleotides match TRBD1. CDR1 and CDR2 (germline): MGHRA, YSYEKL. The CDR3 contains 14 residues. V shed 3 bases, J shed 5 bases, and the junction held 6 bases outside the gene matches. The CDR3 nucleotides read TGCGCCAGCAGCCAGACAGGGATGGCATATGGCTACACCTTC. It encodes CASSQTGMAYGYTF.

The V and J genes are TRBV10-1 and TRBJ2-2; 8 bases are shared with TRBD1. The CDR3 sequence is 15 residues long. The junction had 11 bases not matched to a gene; V was cut back by 8 bases and J by 6 bases. Germline loops: CDR1 WNHNN, CDR2 SYGVQD (reference sequence). This CDR3 reads CASHGDRGLPGELFF. The CDR3 DNA reads as TGCGCCAGCCACGGAGACAGGGGTCTCCCCGGGGAGCTGTTTTTT.

This clone appeared once. The V and J genes are TRBV3-1 (or the pseudogene TRBV3-2) and TRBJ2-7; D uncertain. V dropped 3 bases and J dropped 2 bases, with 5 bases sitting between them. Germline V gives CDR1 LGHDT, CDR2 YNNKEL (reference sequence). CDR3 length equals 12 residues. In DNA form, the CDR3 reads TGTGCCAGCAGCCAGACCACCTACGAGCAGTACTTC. This sequence encodes CASSQTTYEQYF.

The chain carries TRBV12-3 or TRBV12-4 and TRBJ2-7; D unresolved. V lost 1 base and J lost 7, with 8 bases in between. CDR3 length: 12 amino acids. The chain's CDR3 is CASSLVGLEQYF. DNA for the CDR3: TGTGCCAGCAGTTTAGTGGGGTTAGAGCAGTACTTC.

The chain recombines TRBV11-2 with TRBJ1-5; D call uncertain. The CDR3 runs to 13 residues. Between the trimmed V and J ends, which lost 5 bases and 6 bases, there was a span of 11 bases. Per the germline V gene, CDR1 is SGHAT and CDR2 is FQNNGV. This chain's CDR3 is CASSTAEGQPQHF. CDR3 nucleotides: TGTGCCAGCAGCACCGCAGAGGGTCAGCCCCAGCATTTT. The full variable domain, rest sourced from reference TRBV11-2 and TRBJ1-5, is EAGVAQSPRYKIIEKRQSVAFWCNPISGHATLYWYQQILGQGPKLLIQFQNNGVVDDSQLPKDRFSAERLKGVDSTLKIQPAKLEDSAVYLCASSTAEGQPQHFGDGTRLSIL.

The rearrangement uses TRBV3-1 (or the pseudogene TRBV3-2) and TRBJ1-2; unclear D gene. V lost 0 bases to trimming and J lost 4 bases, with 9 bases between them. The CDR3 length is 14 residues. The germline V gene has CDR1 LGHDT and CDR2 YNNKEL (reference sequence). The CDR3 sequence: CASSQDRRSYGYTF. As DNA, the CDR3 is TGTGCCAGCAGCCAAGATAGACGGAGCTATGGCTACACCTTC.

This clone was detected only once. The rearrangement joins TRBV30 to TRBJ1-1; the D gene is possibly TRBD1 (5 bases). The V and J ends lost 3 bases and 2 bases respectively, with 10 bases between them. The CDR3 extends over 13 amino acids. Germline CDR1 reads GTSNPN; CDR2 reads SVGIG (reference sequence). CDR3 in DNA: TGTGCCTGGAGGCTACAGGCTAACACTGAAGCTTTCTTT. This sequence encodes CAWRLQANTEAFF.

The J gene is TRBJ2-7, the V gene TRBV29-1; perhaps TRBD1 as D (6 bases). Germline V CDR1 and CDR2: SQVTM, ANQGSEA. There are 12 residues in the CDR3. Trimming cost V 6 bases and J 2 bases, with 11 bases left between them. The CDR3 protein is CSVWTVTYEQYF. CDR3 sequence (DNA): TGCAGCGTATGGACAGTTACCTACGAGCAGTACTTC.

This chain joins TRBV6-6 and TRBJ2-7; TRBD1 agrees at 9 bases. The CDR3 is made up of 14 amino acids. V shed 5 bases and J 3 bases; nucleotides not matched to a gene: 5. CDR1 and CDR2 (germline): MNHNY, SVGAGI (reference sequence). The CDR3 DNA sequence: TGTGCCAGCAGTCAGGACAGGGGAGGCTACGAGCAGTACTTC. This encodes CASSQDRGGYEQYF.

The V call is TRBV28, the J call TRBJ1-1, with 10 bases lining up with TRBD1. CDR1 is MDHEN, CDR2 SYDVKM, per germline. J lost 4 bases, V lost 7 bases, and 9 bases had no gene match. The CDR3 runs to 15 residues. The CDR3 DNA reads TGTGCCAGCAACGTTCCGGGACAGGGGTTCACTGAAGCTTTCTTT. Translated: CASNVPGQGFTEAFF.

This clone was detected once. This chain uses TRBV5-1 with TRBJ1-2, with TRBD1 as a possible D gene (5 bases). The CDR3 has 13 amino acids. Germline V gene data show CDR1 as SGHRS and CDR2 as YFSETQ. V was trimmed by 5 bases and J by 2 bases, leaving 10 bases between them. In DNA, the CDR3 is TGCGCCAGCAGGGCGGACAACAACTATGGCTACACCTTC. Translating it yields CASRADNNYGYTF. The complete variable domain, with remaining parts taken from reference TRBV5-1 and TRBJ1-2, reads KAGVTQTPRYLIKTRGQQVTLSCSPISGHRSVSWYQQTPGQGLQFLFEYFSETQRNKGNFPGRFSGRQFSNSRSEMNVSTLELGDSALYLCASRADNNYGYTFGSGTRLTVV.

As DNA, the CDR3 is TGCGCCAGCAGCTGGATGGGACAGGGGACCTATGGCTACACCTTC. Protein: CASSWMGQGTYGYTF. The J gene is TRBJ1-2, the V gene TRBV5-1; 10 bases map to TRBD1. The CDR3 is 15 amino acids. V lost 3 bases to trimming and J lost 4 bases; unmatched junction nucleotides: 6. Germline assignment: CDR1 SGHRS and CDR2 YFSETQ. The full variable domain, in which reference TRBV5-1 and TRBJ1-2 provide the parts outside the CDR3, is KAGVTQTPRYLIKTRGQQVTLSCSPISGHRSVSWYQQTPGQGLQFLFEYFSETQRNKGNFPGRFSGRQFSNSRSEMNVSTLELGDSALYLCASSWMGQGTYGYTFGSGTRLTVV.

This chain connects TRBV5-1 to TRBJ1-1, with D perhaps matching TRBD1 (5 bases). The CDR3 loop spans 14 amino acids. V lost 4 bases to trimming and J lost 1 base, with 11 bases between them. Germline V lookup: CDR1 SGHRS, CDR2 YFSETQ. CDR3 loop: CASSPGPSNTEAFF. The CDR3 DNA follows: TGCGCCAGCAGCCCGGGACCTTCGAACACTGAAGCTTTCTTT.

V and J are TRBV6-5 and TRBJ2-2; 11 bases align to TRBD1. There are 15 residues in the CDR3. The V segment lost 4 bases and the J segment 5 bases; nucleotides outside the gene matches: 3. Germline loops: CDR1 MNHEY, CDR2 SVGAGI. CDR3 in DNA: TGTGCCAGCAGTTGGGGACAGGGGGAAACCGGGGAGCTGTTTTTT. Its protein is CASSWGQGETGELFF.

The chain uses TRBV12-5 and TRBJ2-7, with a tentative D call TRBD1 (5 bases). Germline V gene data show CDR1 as LGHNT and CDR2 as FRNRAP. CDR3 size: 15 residues. Trimming stripped 5 bases from V and 3 bases from J, with 17 bases between. For the CDR3, the DNA is TGTGCTAGTGGTCCCGTTTCCGGACAACTCTACGAGCAGTACTTC. Translation: CASGPVSGQLYEQYF.

This clone has just a few counts. The rearrangement joins TRBV18 to TRBJ1-4, with a weak D call TRBD1 (6 bases). The CDR3 runs to 14 residues. V gave up 5 bases and J gave up 4 bases, with 11 bases separating them. CDR1 is KGHSH and CDR2 is LQKENI in the germline V gene. DNA of the CDR3: TGTGCCAGCTCAAGGAACAGGGATAATGAAAAACTGTTTTTT. Protein product: CASSRNRDNEKLFF.

The CDR3 region has the DNA TGTGCCAGCAGCCGCGCCCTAGGGCCCACAGATACGCAGTATTTT. It codes for CASSRALGPTDTQYF. This chain connects TRBV6-2 or TRBV6-3 to TRBJ2-3; D unresolved. Trimming removed 6 bases at V and 2 bases at J, with 15 bases between. The CDR3 extends over 15 amino acids. Germline CDR1 reads MNHEY; CDR2 reads SVGEGT.

The chain couples TRBV9 to TRBJ1-3, with D perhaps TRBD1 (6 bases). The CDR3 runs 15 residues. The V gene's germline CDR1 is SGDLS and CDR2 YYNGEE. Between the trimmed V and J ends, which lost 0 bases and 2 bases, there was a span of 9 bases. CDR3 in amino acids: CASSVAEGAGNTIYF. For the CDR3, the DNA is TGTGCCAGCAGCGTAGCTGAGGGGGCTGGAAACACCATATATTTT.

The chain employs TRBV2 and TRBJ1-5; 9 positions agree with TRBD1. This CDR3 is built from 14 residues. CDR1 is SNHLY, CDR2 FYNNEI, per germline. The trim removed 8 bases at V and 11 bases at J, leaving 13 bases unmatched. CDR3 region: CASGTGSLIRAQHF. The CDR3 nucleotides are TGTGCCAGCGGGACAGGGTCTTTAATCAGAGCCCAGCATTTT.

This CDR3 reads CATSRDLTDNSPLHF. CDR3 sequence (DNA): TGTGCCACCAGCAGAGATCTGACCGATAATTCACCCCTCCACTTT. The chain joins TRBV15 to TRBJ1-6; no definite D call. The CDR3 covers 15 residues. In germline, CDR1 is LNHNV, CDR2 YYDKDF (reference sequence). Trimming removed 0 bases at V and 5 bases at J, with 8 bases between.

V gene TRBV6-5 combines with J gene TRBJ1-2; 7 bases line up with TRBD1. This CDR3 is built from 14 residues. The germline CDR1 and CDR2 sequences are MNHEY and SVGAGI. V trimming: 2 bases; J trimming: 3 bases; junction bases outside the gene matches: 3. CDR3 coding DNA: TGTGCCAGCAGTTACCTGACAGGGCACTATGGCTACACCTTC. Translating it yields CASSYLTGHYGYTF.